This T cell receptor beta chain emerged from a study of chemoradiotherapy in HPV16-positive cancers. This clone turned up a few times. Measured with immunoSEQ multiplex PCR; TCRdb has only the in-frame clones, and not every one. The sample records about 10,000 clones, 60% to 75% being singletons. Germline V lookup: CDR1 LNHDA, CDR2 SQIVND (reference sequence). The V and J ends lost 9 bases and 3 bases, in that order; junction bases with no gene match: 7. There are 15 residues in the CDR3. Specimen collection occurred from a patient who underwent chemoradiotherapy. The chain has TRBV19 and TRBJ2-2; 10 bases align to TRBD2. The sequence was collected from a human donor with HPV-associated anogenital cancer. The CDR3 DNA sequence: TGTGCCAGCCAGAGCGGGGGGGCGGACACCGGGGAGCTGTTTTTT. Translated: CASQSGGADTGELFF.